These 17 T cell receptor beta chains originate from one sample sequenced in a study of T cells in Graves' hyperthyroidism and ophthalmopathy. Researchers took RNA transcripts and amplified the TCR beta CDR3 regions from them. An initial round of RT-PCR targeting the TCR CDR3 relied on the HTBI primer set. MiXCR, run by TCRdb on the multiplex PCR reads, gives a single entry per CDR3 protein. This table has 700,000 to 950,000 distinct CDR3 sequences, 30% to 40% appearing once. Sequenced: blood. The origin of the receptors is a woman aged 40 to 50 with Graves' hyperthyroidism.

The CDR3 is CASSQDRRTGFSGGYTF. The CDR3 nucleotides are TGCGCCAGCAGCCAAGATCGGCGGACAGGCTTTTCTGGTGGCTACACCTTC. The J gene is TRBJ1-2, the V gene TRBV4-1, with TRBD1 identical over 7 bases. Germline V lookup: CDR1 MGHRA, CDR2 YSYEKL. V was pared by 0 bases and J by 7 bases, with 14 bases of the junction left unmatched. The CDR3 runs 17 residues.

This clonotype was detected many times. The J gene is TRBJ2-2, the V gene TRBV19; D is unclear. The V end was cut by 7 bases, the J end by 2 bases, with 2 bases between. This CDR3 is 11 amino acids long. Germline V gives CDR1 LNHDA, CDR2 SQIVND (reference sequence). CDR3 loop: CASTNTGELFF. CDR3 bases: TGTGCCAGTACCAACACCGGGGAGCTGTTTTTT. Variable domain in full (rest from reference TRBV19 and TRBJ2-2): DGGITQSPKYLFRKEGQNVTLSCEQNLNHDAMYWYRQDPGQGLRLIYYSQIVNDFQKGDIAEGYSVSREKKESFPLTVTSAQKNPTAFYLCASTNTGELFFGEGSRLTVL.

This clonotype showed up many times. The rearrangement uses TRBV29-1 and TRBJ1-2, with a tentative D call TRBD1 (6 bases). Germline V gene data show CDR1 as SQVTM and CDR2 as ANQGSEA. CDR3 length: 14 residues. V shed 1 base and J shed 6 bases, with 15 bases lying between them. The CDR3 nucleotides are TGCAGCGTTGAAGTCCTTGAAGGGGGGCATGGCTACACCTTC. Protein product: CSVEVLEGGHGYTF. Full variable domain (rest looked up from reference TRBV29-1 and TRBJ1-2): SAVISQKPSRDICQRGTSLTIQCQVDSQVTMMFWYRQQPGQSLTLIATANQGSEATYESGFVIDKFPISRPNLTFSTLTVSNMSPEDSSIYLCSVEVLEGGHGYTFGSGTRLTVV.

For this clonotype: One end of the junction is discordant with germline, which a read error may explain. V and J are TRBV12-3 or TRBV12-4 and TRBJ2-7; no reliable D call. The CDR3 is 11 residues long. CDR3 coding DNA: TGTGCCAGCAGTCTCAGCTACGAGCGGTACTTC. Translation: CASSLSYERYF.

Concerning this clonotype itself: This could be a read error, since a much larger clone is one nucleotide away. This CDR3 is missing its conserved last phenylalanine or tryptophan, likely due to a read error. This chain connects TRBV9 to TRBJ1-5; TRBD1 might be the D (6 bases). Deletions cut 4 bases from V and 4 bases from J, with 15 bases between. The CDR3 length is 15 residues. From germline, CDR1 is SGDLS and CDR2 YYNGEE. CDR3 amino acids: CASSRDRTFNQPQHV. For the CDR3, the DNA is TGTGCCAGCAGCAGAGACAGGACTTTTAATCAGCCCCAGCATGTT.

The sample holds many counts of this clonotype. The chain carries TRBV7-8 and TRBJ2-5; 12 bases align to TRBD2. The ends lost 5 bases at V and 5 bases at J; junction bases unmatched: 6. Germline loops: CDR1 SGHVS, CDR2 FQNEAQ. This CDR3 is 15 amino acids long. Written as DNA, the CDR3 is TGTGCCAGCAGCCCTAGCGGGGGGGCGGTGGAGACCCAGTACTTC. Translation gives CASSPSGGAVETQYF.

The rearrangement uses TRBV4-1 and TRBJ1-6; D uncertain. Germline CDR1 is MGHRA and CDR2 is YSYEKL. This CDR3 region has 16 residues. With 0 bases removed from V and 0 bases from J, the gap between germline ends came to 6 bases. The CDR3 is CASSQEASSYNSPLHF. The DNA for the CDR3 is TGCGCCAGCAGCCAAGAGGCTAGCTCCTATAATTCACCCCTCCACTTT.

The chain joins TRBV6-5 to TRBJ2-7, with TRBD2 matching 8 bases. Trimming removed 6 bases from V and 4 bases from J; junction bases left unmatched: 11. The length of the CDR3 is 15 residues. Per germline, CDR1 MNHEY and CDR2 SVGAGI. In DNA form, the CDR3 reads TGTGCCAGCAGGGGTAGCGGGACACCTCGTTACGAGCAGTACTTC. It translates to CASRGSGTPRYEQYF.

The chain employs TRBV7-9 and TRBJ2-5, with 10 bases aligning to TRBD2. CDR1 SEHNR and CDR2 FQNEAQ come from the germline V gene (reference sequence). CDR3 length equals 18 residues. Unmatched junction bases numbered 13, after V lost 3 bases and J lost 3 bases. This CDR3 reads CASSLGEKAGGPEETQYF. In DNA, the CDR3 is TGTGCCAGCAGCTTGGGAGAGAAAGCGGGGGGGCCTGAAGAGACCCAGTACTTC. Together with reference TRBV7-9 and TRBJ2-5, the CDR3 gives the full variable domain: DTGVSQNPRHKITKRGQNVTFRCDPISEHNRLYWYRQTLGQGPEFLTYFQNEAQLEKSRLLSDRFSAERPKGSFSTLEIQRTEQGDSAMYLCASSLGEKAGGPEETQYFGPGTRLLVL.

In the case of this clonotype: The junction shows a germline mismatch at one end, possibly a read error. The CDR3 spells CASRQRTQADEKYF. Written as DNA, the CDR3 is TGTGCCTCCCGGCAAAGGACTCAGGCCGACGAGAAGTACTTC. This rearrangement joins TRBV7-9 to TRBJ2-7; perhaps TRBD2 as D (5 bases). Germline values: CDR1 SEHNR, CDR2 FQNEAQ (reference sequence). The CDR3 totals 14 residues.

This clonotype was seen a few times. CDR3 nucleotides: TGTGCCAGCAGTGAATGGGTCAGGGCCATTGAAGCTTTCTTT. This encodes CASSEWVRAIEAFF. This chain connects TRBV6-1 to TRBJ1-1, with a possible D match to TRBD1 (5 bases). Trimming stripped 2 bases from V and 7 bases from J, with 14 bases between. The CDR3 totals 14 residues. CDR1 and CDR2 (germline): MNHNS, SASEGT.

The CDR3 loop is CSVEGGKNTEAFF. The CDR3 DNA reads TGCAGCGTTGAAGGGGGGAAGAACACTGAAGCTTTCTTT. The rearrangement joins TRBV29-1 to TRBJ1-1, with D possibly matching TRBD1 (5 bases). The V and J ends lost 1 base and 1 base respectively, with 7 bases between them. The CDR3 is made up of 13 amino acids. Germline CDR1 and CDR2: SQVTM and ANQGSEA.

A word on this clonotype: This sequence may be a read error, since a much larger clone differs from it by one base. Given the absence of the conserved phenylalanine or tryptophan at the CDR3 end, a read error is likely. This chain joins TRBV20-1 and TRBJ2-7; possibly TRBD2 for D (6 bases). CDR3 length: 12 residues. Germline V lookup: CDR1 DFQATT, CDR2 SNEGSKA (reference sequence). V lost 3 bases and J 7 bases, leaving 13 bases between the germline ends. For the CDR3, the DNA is TGCAGTGCTAGGGGACTCTCGTTAGAGCAGTACTCC. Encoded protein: CSARGLSLEQYS.

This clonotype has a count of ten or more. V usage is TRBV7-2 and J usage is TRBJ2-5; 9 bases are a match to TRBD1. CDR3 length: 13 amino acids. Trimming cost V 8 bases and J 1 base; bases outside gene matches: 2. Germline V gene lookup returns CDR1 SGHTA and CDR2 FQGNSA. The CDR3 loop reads CASVQGAQETQYF. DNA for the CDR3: TGTGCCAGCGTACAGGGGGCCCAAGAGACCCAGTACTTC.

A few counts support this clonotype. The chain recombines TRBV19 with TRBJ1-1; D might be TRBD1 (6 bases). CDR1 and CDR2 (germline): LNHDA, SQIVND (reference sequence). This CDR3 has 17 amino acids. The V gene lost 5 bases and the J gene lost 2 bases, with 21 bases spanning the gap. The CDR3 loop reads CASSLFGEQGYNTEAFF. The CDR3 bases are TGTGCCAGTAGTTTATTCGGGGAACAGGGTTATAACACTGAAGCTTTCTTT. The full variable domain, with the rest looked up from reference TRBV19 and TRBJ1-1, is DGGITQSPKYLFRKEGQNVTLSCEQNLNHDAMYWYRQDPGQGLRLIYYSQIVNDFQKGDIAEGYSVSREKKESFPLTVTSAQKNPTAFYLCASSLFGEQGYNTEAFFGQGTRLTVV.

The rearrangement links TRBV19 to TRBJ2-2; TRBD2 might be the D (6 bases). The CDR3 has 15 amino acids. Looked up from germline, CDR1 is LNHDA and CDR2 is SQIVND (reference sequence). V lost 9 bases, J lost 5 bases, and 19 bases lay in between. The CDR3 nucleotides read TGTGCCAGCATAGACTCCGCGGGGTGGACCGGGGAGCTGTTTTTT. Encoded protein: CASIDSAGWTGELFF.

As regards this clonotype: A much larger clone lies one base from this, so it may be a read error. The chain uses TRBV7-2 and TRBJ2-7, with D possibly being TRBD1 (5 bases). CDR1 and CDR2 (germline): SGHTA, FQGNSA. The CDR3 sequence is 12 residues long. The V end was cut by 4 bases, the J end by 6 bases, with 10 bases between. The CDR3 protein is CASSSVQGEQYF. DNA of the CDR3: TGTGCCAGCAGCTCAGTGCAGGGCGAGCAGTACTTC. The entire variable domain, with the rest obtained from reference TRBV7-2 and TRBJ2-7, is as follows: GAGVSQSPSNKVTEKGKDVELRCDPISGHTALYWYRQSLGQGLEFLIYFQGNSAPDKSGLPSDRFSAERTGGSVSTLTIQRTQQEDSAVYLCASSSVQGEQYFGPGTRLTVT.